This T cell receptor (beta chain) was identified during a study of T cell changes during pregnancy in multiple sclerosis (dated by TCRdb to the late 2010s). General notes on the study: In women with multiple sclerosis, the researchers looked at how the T cell repertoire shifted as pregnancy progressed.

To note about this clone: The antigen it binds to is not known. No base-level quality is on record; no much larger clone is a single base apart.

Library preparation was by the immunoSEQ multiplex PCR assay. TCRdb took this table from immuneACCESS and kept in-frame rearrangements with V and J called. Such tables lack part of the clones; where checked against another copy, unresolved V genes explain under half of the gap, and the rest is unexplained. Here the sample has 65,000 to 85,000 clones; 94% occur a single time. In total, the top ten clones hold roughly 0.93% of the sample. The sequence was obtained from a female donor in good health, enrolled as a control in a pregnancy study. This specimen consisted of peripheral blood, obtained in the second trimester of pregnancy.

The sequenced DNA is TGTGCCAGCAGTCAGACAGGAGCCTTTTCCGAGCAGTACTTC. It codes for CASSQTGAFSEQYF. The chain was built from TRBV2 and TRBJ2-7; tentative D gene TRBD1, with 6 bases matching. Looking up the germline V gene yields CDR1 SNHLY and CDR2 FYNNEI. The CDR3, cysteine through phenylalanine, is 14 amino acids long. Only the CDR3 region is kept as DNA, spanning 42 bases read in frame from base 1. At the junction V is shortened by 5 bases and J by 6 bases, with 17 bases in between.